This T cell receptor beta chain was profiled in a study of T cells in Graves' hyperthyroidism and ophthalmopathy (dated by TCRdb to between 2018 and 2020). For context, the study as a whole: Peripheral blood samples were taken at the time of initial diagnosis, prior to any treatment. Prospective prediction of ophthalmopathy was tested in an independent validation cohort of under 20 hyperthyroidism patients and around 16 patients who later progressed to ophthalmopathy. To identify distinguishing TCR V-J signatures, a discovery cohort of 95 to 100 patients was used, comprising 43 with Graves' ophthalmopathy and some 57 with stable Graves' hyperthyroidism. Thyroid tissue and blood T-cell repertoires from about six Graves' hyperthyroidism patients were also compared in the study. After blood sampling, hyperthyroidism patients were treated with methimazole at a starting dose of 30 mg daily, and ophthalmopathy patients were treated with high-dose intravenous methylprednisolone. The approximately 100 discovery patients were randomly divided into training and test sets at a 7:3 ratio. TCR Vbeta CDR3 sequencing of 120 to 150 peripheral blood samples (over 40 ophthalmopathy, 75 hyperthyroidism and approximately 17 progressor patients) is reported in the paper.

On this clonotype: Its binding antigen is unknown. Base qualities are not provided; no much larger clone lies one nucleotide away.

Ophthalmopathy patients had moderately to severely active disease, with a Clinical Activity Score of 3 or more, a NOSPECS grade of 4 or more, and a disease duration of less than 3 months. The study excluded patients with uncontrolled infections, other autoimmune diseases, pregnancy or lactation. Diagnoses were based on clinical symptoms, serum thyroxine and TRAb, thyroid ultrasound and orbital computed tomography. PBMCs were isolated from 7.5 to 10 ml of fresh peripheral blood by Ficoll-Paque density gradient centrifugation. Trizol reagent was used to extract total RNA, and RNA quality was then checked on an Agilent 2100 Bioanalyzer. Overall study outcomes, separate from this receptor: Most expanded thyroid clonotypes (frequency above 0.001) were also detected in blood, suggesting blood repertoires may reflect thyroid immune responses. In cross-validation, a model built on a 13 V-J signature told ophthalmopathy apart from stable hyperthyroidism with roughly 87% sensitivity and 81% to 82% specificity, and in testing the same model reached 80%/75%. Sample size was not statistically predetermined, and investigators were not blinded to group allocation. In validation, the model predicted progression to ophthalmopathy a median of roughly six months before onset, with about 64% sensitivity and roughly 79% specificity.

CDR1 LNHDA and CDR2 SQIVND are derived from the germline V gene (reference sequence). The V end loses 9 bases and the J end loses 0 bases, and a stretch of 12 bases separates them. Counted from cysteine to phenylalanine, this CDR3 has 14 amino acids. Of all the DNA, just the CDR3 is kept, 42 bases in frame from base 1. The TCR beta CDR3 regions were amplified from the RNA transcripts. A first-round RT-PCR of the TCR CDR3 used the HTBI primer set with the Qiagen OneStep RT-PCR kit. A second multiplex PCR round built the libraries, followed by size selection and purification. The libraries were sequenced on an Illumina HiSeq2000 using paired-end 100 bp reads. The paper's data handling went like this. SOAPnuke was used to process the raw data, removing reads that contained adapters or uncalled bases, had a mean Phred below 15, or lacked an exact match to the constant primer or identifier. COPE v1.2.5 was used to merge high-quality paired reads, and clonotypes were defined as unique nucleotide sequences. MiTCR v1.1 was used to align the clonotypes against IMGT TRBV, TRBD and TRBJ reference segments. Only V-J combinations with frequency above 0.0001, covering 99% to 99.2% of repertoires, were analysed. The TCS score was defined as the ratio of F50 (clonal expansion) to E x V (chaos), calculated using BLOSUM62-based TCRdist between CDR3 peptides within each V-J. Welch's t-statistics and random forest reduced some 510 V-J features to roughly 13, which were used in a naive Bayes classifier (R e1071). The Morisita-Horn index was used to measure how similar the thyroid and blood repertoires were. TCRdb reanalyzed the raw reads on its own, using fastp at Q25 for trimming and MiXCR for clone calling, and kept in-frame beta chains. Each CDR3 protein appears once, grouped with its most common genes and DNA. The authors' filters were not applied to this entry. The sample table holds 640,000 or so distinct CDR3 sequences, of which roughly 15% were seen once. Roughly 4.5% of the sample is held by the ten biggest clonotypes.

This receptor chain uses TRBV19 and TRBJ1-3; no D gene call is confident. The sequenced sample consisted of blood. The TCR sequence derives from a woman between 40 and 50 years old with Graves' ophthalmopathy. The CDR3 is CASAATASGNTIYF. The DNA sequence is TGTGCCAGCGCGGCAACAGCCTCTGGAAACACCATATATTTT.